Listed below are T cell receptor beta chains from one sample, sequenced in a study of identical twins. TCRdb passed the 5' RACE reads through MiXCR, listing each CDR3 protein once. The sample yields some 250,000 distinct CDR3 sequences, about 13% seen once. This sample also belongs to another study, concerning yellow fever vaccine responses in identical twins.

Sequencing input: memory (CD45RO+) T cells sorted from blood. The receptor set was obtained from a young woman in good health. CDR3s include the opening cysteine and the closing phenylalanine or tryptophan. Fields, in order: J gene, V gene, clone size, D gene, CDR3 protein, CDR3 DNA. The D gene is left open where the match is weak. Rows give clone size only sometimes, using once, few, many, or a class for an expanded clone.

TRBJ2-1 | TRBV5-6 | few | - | CASSLPRDTGWRGQFF | TGTGCCAGCAGCCTACCCCGGGACACGGGTTGGAGGGGGCAGTTCTTC
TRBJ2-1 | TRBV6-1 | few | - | CASRTGYEQFF | TGTGCCAGCAGAACAGGGTATGAGCAGTTCTTC
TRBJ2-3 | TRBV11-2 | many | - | CASSLDRATDTQYF | TGTGCCAGCAGCTTAGATAGGGCCACAGATACGCAGTATTTT
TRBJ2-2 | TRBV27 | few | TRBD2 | CASSSPGTSGSNTGELFF | TGTGCCAGCAGTAGCCCCGGGACTAGCGGCTCGAACACCGGGGAGCTGTTTTTT
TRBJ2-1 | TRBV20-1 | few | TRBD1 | CCARDPGQGERNEQFF | TGCTGTGCTAGAGATCCCGGACAGGGGGAACGCAATGAGCAGTTCTTC
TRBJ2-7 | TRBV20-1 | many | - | CSARGGAGGPESYEQYF | TGCAGTGCTAGAGGAGGCGCCGGGGGGCCGGAATCCTACGAGCAGTACTTC
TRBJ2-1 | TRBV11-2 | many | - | CASSLGQSYNEQFF | TGTGCCAGCAGCTTGGGCCAGTCCTACAATGAGCAGTTCTTC
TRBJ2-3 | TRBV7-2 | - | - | CASSLDGKGTDTQYF | TGTGCCAGCAGCTTAGACGGGAAGGGCACAGATACGCAGTATTTT
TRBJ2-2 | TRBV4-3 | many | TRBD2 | CASSQDTAGGPPGELFF | TGCGCCAGCAGCCAAGATACGGCGGGAGGGCCGCCCGGGGAGCTGTTTTTT
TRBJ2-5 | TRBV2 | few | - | CASSTQGETQYF | TGTGCCAGCAGTACCCAGGGAGAGACCCAGTACTTC
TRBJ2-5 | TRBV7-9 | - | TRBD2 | CASSPPYTSGRRETQYF | TGTGCCAGCAGCCCCCCATATACTAGCGGGAGGAGGGAGACCCAGTACTTC
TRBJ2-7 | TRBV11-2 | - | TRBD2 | CASSLVASGTSSYEQYF | TGTGCCAGCAGCTTAGTGGCTAGCGGGACCAGCTCCTACGAGCAGTACTTC
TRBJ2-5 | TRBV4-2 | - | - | CASSPGGGGGAMETQYF | TGTGCCAGCAGCCCAGGAGGCGGAGGGGGGGCCATGGAGACCCAGTACTTC